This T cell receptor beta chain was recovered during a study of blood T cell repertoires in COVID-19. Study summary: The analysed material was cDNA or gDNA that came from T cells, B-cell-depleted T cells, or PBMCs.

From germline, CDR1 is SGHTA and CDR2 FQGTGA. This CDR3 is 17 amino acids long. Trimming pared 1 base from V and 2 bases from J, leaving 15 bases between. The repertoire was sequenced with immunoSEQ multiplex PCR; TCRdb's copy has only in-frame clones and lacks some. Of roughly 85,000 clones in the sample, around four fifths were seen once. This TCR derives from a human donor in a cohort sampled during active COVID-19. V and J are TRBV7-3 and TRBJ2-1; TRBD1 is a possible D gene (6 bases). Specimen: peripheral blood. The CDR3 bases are TGTGCCAGCAGCTTAAGCGACGGACAGACCACCTACAATGAGCAGTTCTTC. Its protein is CASSLSDGQTTYNEQFF.